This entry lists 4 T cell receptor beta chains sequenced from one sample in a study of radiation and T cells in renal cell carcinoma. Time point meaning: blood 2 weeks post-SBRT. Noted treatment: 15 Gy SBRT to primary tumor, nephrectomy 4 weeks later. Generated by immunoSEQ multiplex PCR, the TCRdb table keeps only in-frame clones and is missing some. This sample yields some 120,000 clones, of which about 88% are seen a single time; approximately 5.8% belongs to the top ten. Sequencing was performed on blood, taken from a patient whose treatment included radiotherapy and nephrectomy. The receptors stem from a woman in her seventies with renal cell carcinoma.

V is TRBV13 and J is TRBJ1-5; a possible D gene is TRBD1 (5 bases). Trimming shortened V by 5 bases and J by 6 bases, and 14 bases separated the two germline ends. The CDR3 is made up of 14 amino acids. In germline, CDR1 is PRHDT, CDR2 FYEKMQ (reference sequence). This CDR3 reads CASSAGRVSQPQHF. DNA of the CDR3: TGTGCCAGCAGCGCAGGGAGGGTTAGTCAGCCCCAGCATTTT. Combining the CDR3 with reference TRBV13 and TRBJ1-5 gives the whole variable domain AAGVIQSPRHLIKEKRETATLKCYPIPRHDTVYWYQQGPGQDPQFLISFYEKMQSDKGSIPDRFSAQQFSDYHSELNMSSLELGDSALYFCASSAGRVSQPQHFGDGTRLSIL.

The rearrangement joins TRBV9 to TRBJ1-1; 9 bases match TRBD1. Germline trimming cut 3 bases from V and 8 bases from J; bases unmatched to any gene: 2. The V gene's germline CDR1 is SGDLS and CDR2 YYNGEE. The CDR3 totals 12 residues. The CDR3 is CASSEQGAEAFF. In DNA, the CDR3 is TGTGCCAGCAGCGAACAGGGGGCGGAAGCTTTCTTT.

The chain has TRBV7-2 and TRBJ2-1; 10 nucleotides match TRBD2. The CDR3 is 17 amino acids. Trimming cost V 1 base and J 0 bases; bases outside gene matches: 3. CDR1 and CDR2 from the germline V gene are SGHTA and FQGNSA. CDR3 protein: CASSLDSGGSSYNEQFF. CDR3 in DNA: TGTGCCAGCAGCTTAGATAGCGGGGGGAGCTCCTACAATGAGCAGTTCTTC. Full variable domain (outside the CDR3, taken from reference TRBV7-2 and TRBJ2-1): GAGVSQSPSNKVTEKGKDVELRCDPISGHTALYWYRQSLGQGLEFLIYFQGNSAPDKSGLPSDRFSAERTGGSVSTLTIQRTQQEDSAVYLCASSLDSGGSSYNEQFFGPGTRLTVL.

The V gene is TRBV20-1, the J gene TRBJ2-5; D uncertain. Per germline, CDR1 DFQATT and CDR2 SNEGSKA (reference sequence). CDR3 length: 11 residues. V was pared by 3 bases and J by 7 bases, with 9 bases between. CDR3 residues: CSASPGLTQYF. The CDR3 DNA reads TGCAGTGCTAGCCCCGGTTTGACCCAGTACTTC.